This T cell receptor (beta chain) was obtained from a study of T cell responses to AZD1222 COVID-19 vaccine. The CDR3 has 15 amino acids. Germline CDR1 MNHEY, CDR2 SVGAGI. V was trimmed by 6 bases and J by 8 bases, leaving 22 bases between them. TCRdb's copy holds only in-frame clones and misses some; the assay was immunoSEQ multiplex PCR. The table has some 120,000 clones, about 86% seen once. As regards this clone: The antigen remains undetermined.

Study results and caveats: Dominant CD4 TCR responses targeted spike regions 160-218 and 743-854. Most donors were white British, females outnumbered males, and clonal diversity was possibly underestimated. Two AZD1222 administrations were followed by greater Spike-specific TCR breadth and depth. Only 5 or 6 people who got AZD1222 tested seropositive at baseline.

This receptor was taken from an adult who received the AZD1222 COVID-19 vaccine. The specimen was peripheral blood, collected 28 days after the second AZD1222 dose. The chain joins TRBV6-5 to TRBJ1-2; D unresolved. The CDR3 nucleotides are TGTGCCAGCAGATTCCACCAAACCCTTTCGGGAGGCTACACCTTC. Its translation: CASRFHQTLSGGYTF.